A selection of T cell receptor beta chains follows, all from one sample in a study of cytotoxic CD8 clonotypes in ibrutinib-treated CLL. TCRdb's table, derived via immunoSEQ multiplex PCR, lists solely in-frame clones and lacks some. The sample contains approximately 92,000 clones, 60% to 80% of which appear only once. The sequencing here drew on PBMCs, taken after 24 months of ibrutinib treatment. The source is a human donor with chronic lymphocytic leukemia. Each CDR3 is given with its conserved first and last residue. Fields, in order: V gene, J gene, clone size, D gene, CDR3 DNA, CDR3 protein. D genes are given only for firm matches. Clone sizes are given selectively: once, few, many, or a class where the clone is expanded.

TRBV5-8	TRBJ1-1	NA	NA	TGTGCCAGCAGCGTTACCGACAGCCTGGGCACTGAAGCTTTCTTT	CASSVTDSLGTEAFF
TRBV4-2	TRBJ2-3	NA	TRBD2	TGTGCCAGCAGCCGCCGAACCGGGACTACACTCACAGATACGCAGTATTTT	CASSRRTGTTLTDTQYF
TRBV29-1	TRBJ1-1	NA	NA	TGCAGCGTTGAAGCCAAGACGGTGGACACTGAAGCTTTCTTT	CSVEAKTVDTEAFF
TRBV5-1	TRBJ2-7	NA	NA	TGCGCCAGCAGCGCGGGGACAGAATCGTGGCAGTACTTC	CASSAGTESWQYF
TRBV10-3	TRBJ2-2	NA	NA	TGTGCCATCAGTGAGACGGGGCCCGGGGAGCTGTTTTTT	CAISETGPGELFF
TRBV4-2	TRBJ2-3	NA	TRBD2	TGTGCCAGCAGCCCTCGGACTAGCGGGGGGGCCGGGATGAATACGCAGTATTTT	CASSPRTSGGAGMNTQYF
TRBV27	TRBJ2-3	NA	NA	TGTGCCAGCAGTTTATCGACAGATACGCAGTATTTT	CASSLSTDTQYF
TRBV9	TRBJ2-7	few	NA	TGTGCCAGCAGCGTATCTGGGGATACCTACGAGCAGTACTTC	CASSVSGDTYEQYF
TRBV28	TRBJ1-2	NA	NA	TGTGCCAGCAGTCCCGGGACTGCCTACGGTGGCTACACCTTC	CASSPGTAYGGYTF
TRBV5-1	TRBJ1-2	NA	NA	TGCGCCAGCAGCTTAGCCATGGACTATGGCTACACCTTC	CASSLAMDYGYTF
TRBV25-1	TRBJ2-3	NA	NA	TGTGCCAGCAGTGGAAGCACAGATACGCAGTATTTT	CASSGSTDTQYF
TRBV4-2	TRBJ2-7	NA	TRBD1	TGTGCCAGCAGAAACACGGGACAGGGATCCTACGAGCAGTACTTC	CASRNTGQGSYEQYF
TRBV6-8	TRBJ2-1	NA	NA	TGTGCCAGCAGTCCCGCGAGGGCCGGGCCGGCTGAGCAGTTCTTC	CASSPARAGPAEQFF
TRBV13	TRBJ1-3	NA	NA	TGTGCCAGCAGCTTGGACAGCCGCTCTGGAAACACCATATATTTT	CASSLDSRSGNTIYF
TRBV6-1	TRBJ1-5	NA	NA	TGTGCCAGCAGGAATCAGGGTAAGGGCAATCAGCCCCAGCATTTT	CASRNQGKGNQPQHF
TRBV19	TRBJ2-3	NA	TRBD2	TGTGCCAGTAGCGATTGGGGGGGAGGGAATACGCAGTATTTT	CASSDWGGGNTQYF
TRBV7-8	TRBJ1-4	NA	NA	TGTGCCAGCAGCGCCGACAGTGGACATGAAAAACTGTTTTTT	CASSADSGHEKLFF
TRBV10-1	TRBJ2-1	NA	TRBD2	TGCGCCAGCGGGGCTTCCGGGACAGAGGGACTAGCGGGAGGGCCGCCGGACTACAATGAGCAGTTCTTC	CASGASGTEGLAGGPPDYNEQFF